A selection of T cell receptor beta chains follows, all from one sample in a study of T-cell reconstitution after alpha-beta-depleted transplantation in children. One entry per CDR3 protein results from TCRdb running MiXCR on the PCR reads. The sample holds about 540,000 distinct CDR3 sequences, about 18% seen once. The sequencing here drew on PBMCs from the stem cell graft donor, taken from the stem cell graft. These receptors were obtained from a human donor who donated a stem cell graft to a child with acute lymphoblastic leukemia. Both conserved end residues are part of each CDR3. The order of the fields is V gene, D gene, J gene, clone size, CDR3 DNA, CDR3 protein. The D gene is left open where the match is weak. Clone size is given for some rows only: seen once, a few or many times, or a class if the clone is expanded.

TRBV9,TRBD1,TRBJ1-2,-,TGTGCCAGCAGCGGACAGGGCGATGGCTACACCTTC,CASSGQGDGYTF
TRBV10-1,-,TRBJ2-7,few,TGCGCCAGCAGTGAGTCAAAGGGTTCCTACGAGCAGTACTTC,CASSESKGSYEQYF
TRBV24-1,TRBD1,TRBJ2-1,-,TGTGCCACCAGTGAACGGGACAGGGCCGAGCAGTTCTTC,CATSERDRAEQFF
TRBV19,TRBD1,TRBJ1-2,-,TGTGCCAGTAGTGACAGGGACGGCGACTATGGCTACACCTTC,CASSDRDGDYGYTF
TRBV6-1,-,TRBJ1-5,few,TGTGCCAGCACCTCGGGGAGGCCTAATCAGCCCCAGCATTTT,CASTSGRPNQPQHF
TRBV15,-,TRBJ2-2,few,TGTGCCACCAGCGTCGCGAACACCGGGGAGCTGTTTTTT,CATSVANTGELFF
TRBV12-3/TRBV12-4,-,TRBJ2-2,-,TGTGCCAGCAGCCCTTCCGAGGCCGGGGAGCTGTTTTTT,CASSPSEAGELFF
TRBV7-9,-,TRBJ2-4,-,TGTGCCAGCATGGGCAGTTACCATCAGTACTTC,CASMGSYHQYF
TRBV7-6,TRBD1,TRBJ2-1,few,TGTGCCAGCAGCTTAGGGCAGGGGGCCCCCTACAATGAGCAGTTCTTC,CASSLGQGAPYNEQFF
TRBV28,-,TRBJ1-2,-,TGTGCCAGCAGTCCTATGGACAGAGCCTATGGCTACACCTTC,CASSPMDRAYGYTF